The rows below give T cell receptor beta chains drawn from one sample of a study of human T cells and chemical hapten exposure. TCRdb used MiXCR to reprocess the RACE reads, holding one entry per CDR3 protein. Found here are around 160,000 distinct CDR3 sequences, roughly 15% of them singletons; the top ten hold 1.7%. Sequenced here: whole blood, sampled in connection with sensitization to the hapten diphenylcyclopropenone (DPC). Receptors were obtained from a woman in her 30s with alopecia areata. Some clones in this sample may be carry-over from other donors' samples. The CDR3 runs from the conserved cysteine through the conserved F or W. A D gene is named only where the DNA matches it firmly. The size entry is marked missing in some rows and otherwise reads once, few, many or a size class.

clone_size: few; d_call: .; j_call: TRBJ2-3; v_call: TRBV20-1; cdr3_aa: CSASIIAGDTQYF; cdr3_nt: TGCAGTGCTAGTATAATAGCCGGAGATACGCAGTATTTT
clone_size: few; d_call: .; j_call: TRBJ1-5; v_call: TRBV5-7; cdr3_aa: CASSFYLIGRGNQPQHF; cdr3_nt: TGTGCCAGCAGCTTCTATTTGATCGGCAGGGGTAATCAGCCCCAGCATTTT
clone_size: .; d_call: .; j_call: TRBJ1-1; v_call: TRBV4-3; cdr3_aa: CASSQDAARNTEAFF; cdr3_nt: TGCGCCAGCAGCCAAGATGCTGCGAGGAACACTGAAGCTTTCTTT
clone_size: many; d_call: .; j_call: TRBJ1-2; v_call: TRBV5-1; cdr3_aa: CASSLNEYGYTF; cdr3_nt: TGCGCCAGCAGCTTAAACGAGTATGGCTACACCTTC
clone_size: .; d_call: .; j_call: TRBJ2-4; v_call: TRBV29-1; cdr3_aa: CSVGQGSGIQYF; cdr3_nt: TGCAGCGTTGGGCAGGGAAGCGGCATTCAGTACTTC
clone_size: .; d_call: .; j_call: TRBJ2-5; v_call: TRBV29-1; cdr3_aa: CSVKVRTETQYF; cdr3_nt: TGCAGCGTAAAGGTCAGAACAGAGACCCAGTACTTC
clone_size: once; d_call: TRBD1; j_call: TRBJ2-2; v_call: TRBV12-3/TRBV12-4; cdr3_aa: CASSQGRGLGELFF; cdr3_nt: TGTGCCAGCAGCCAAGGCAGGGGGCTAGGGGAGCTGTTTTTT
clone_size: many; d_call: TRBD1; j_call: TRBJ1-6; v_call: TRBV6-2/TRBV6-3; cdr3_aa: CASSYAGGYSPLHF; cdr3_nt: TGTGCCAGCAGTTACGCAGGGGGTTATTCACCCCTCCACTTT
clone_size: few; d_call: .; j_call: TRBJ2-2; v_call: TRBV6-2/TRBV6-3; cdr3_aa: CASSSALNTGELFF; cdr3_nt: TGTGCCAGCAGTTCTGCCCTGAACACCGGGGAGCTGTTTTTT
clone_size: many; d_call: .; j_call: TRBJ2-1; v_call: TRBV4-1; cdr3_aa: CASSQPFRGGDEQFF; cdr3_nt: TGCGCCAGCAGCCAACCATTCCGAGGGGGTGATGAGCAGTTCTTC
clone_size: few; d_call: .; j_call: TRBJ1-1; v_call: TRBV30; cdr3_aa: CAWSAPNLGPEAFF; cdr3_nt: TGTGCCTGGAGTGCCCCCAATTTGGGGCCTGAAGCTTTCTTT
clone_size: .; d_call: TRBD1; j_call: TRBJ2-3; v_call: TRBV10-3; cdr3_aa: CAINEGAPDTQYF; cdr3_nt: TGTGCCATCAATGAGGGGGCCCCAGATACGCAGTATTTT
clone_size: few; d_call: .; j_call: TRBJ1-1; v_call: TRBV4-1; cdr3_aa: CASSQDPWGMNTEAFF; cdr3_nt: TGCGCCAGCAGCCAAGATCCTTGGGGAATGAACACTGAAGCTTTCTTT
clone_size: .; d_call: .; j_call: TRBJ2-4; v_call: TRBV29-1; cdr3_aa: CSGILENIQYF; cdr3_nt: TGCAGCGGGATACTAGAAAACATTCAGTACTTC
clone_size: .; d_call: .; j_call: TRBJ2-3; v_call: TRBV20-1; cdr3_aa: CSARGSGGTSTDTQYF; cdr3_nt: TGCAGTGCTAGAGGGTCGGGCGGAACTAGCACAGATACGCAGTATTTT
clone_size: few; d_call: .; j_call: TRBJ2-7; v_call: TRBV2; cdr3_aa: CASSVGTGPLSEQYF; cdr3_nt: TGTGCCAGCAGTGTGGGAACAGGACCCTTGTCCGAGCAGTACTTC
clone_size: .; d_call: .; j_call: TRBJ2-3; v_call: TRBV7-9; cdr3_aa: CASSLALGPDTQYF; cdr3_nt: TGTGCCAGCAGCTTAGCGCTAGGTCCGGATACGCAGTATTTT
clone_size: .; d_call: .; j_call: TRBJ2-1; v_call: TRBV28; cdr3_aa: CASSLGSKSQFF; cdr3_nt: TGTGCCAGCAGTCTCGGGAGTAAATCGCAGTTCTTC
clone_size: .; d_call: .; j_call: TRBJ1-1; v_call: TRBV20-1; cdr3_aa: CSAVRRDTEAFF; cdr3_nt: TGCAGTGCTGTTCGGCGGGACACTGAAGCTTTCTTT
clone_size: many; d_call: .; j_call: TRBJ1-6; v_call: TRBV5-4; cdr3_aa: CASSLMGTYNSPLHF; cdr3_nt: TGTGCCAGCAGCTTGATGGGGACCTATAATTCACCCCTCCACTTT
clone_size: few; d_call: TRBD1; j_call: TRBJ2-7; v_call: TRBV19; cdr3_aa: CASSITEGASTYEQYF; cdr3_nt: TGTGCCAGTAGTATAACTGAGGGGGCGAGTACCTACGAGCAGTACTTC
clone_size: .; d_call: TRBD1; j_call: TRBJ1-2; v_call: TRBV7-3; cdr3_aa: CASSPQQGISGYTF; cdr3_nt: TGTGCCAGCAGCCCACAACAGGGGATCAGTGGCTACACCTTC
clone_size: .; d_call: .; j_call: TRBJ2-1; v_call: TRBV28; cdr3_aa: CASSTLSHEQFF; cdr3_nt: TGTGCCAGCTCCACCCTCAGCCATGAGCAGTTCTTC
clone_size: .; d_call: .; j_call: TRBJ1-1; v_call: TRBV19; cdr3_aa: CASNGGVSGTEAFF; cdr3_nt: TGTGCCAGTAATGGAGGGGTCTCCGGCACTGAAGCTTTCTTT
clone_size: few; d_call: .; j_call: TRBJ2-1; v_call: TRBV20-1; cdr3_aa: CSARQDGYNEQFF; cdr3_nt: TGCAGTGCTAGACAAGACGGGTACAATGAGCAGTTCTTC
clone_size: few; d_call: .; j_call: TRBJ2-3; v_call: TRBV7-2; cdr3_aa: CASSSEGSTDTQYF; cdr3_nt: TGTGCCAGCAGCTCCGAGGGTAGCACAGATACGCAGTATTTT
clone_size: many; d_call: .; j_call: TRBJ2-6; v_call: TRBV11-2; cdr3_aa: CASSRLNRAYGANVLTF; cdr3_nt: TGTGCCAGCAGCCGTTTGAACAGGGCCTACGGGGCCAACGTCCTGACTTTC
clone_size: .; d_call: .; j_call: TRBJ2-1; v_call: TRBV6-2/TRBV6-3; cdr3_aa: CASTRVHSYNEQFF; cdr3_nt: TGTGCCAGCACTCGGGTGCACTCCTACAATGAGCAGTTCTTC
clone_size: many; d_call: TRBD1; j_call: TRBJ2-6; v_call: TRBV7-2; cdr3_aa: CASSLRTGGVSGANVLTF; cdr3_nt: TGTGCCAGCAGCCTCCGGACAGGGGGCGTCTCTGGGGCCAACGTCCTGACTTTC
clone_size: few; d_call: .; j_call: TRBJ2-7; v_call: TRBV11-3; cdr3_aa: CASSEGGTATYEQYF; cdr3_nt: TGTGCCAGCAGCGAAGGAGGGACGGCGACCTACGAGCAGTACTTC
clone_size: .; d_call: TRBD1; j_call: TRBJ1-6; v_call: TRBV6-2/TRBV6-3; cdr3_aa: CASSYTDRGMSSPLHF; cdr3_nt: TGTGCCAGCAGTTACACGGACAGGGGTATGAGCTCACCCCTCCACTTT
clone_size: many; d_call: .; j_call: TRBJ2-6; v_call: TRBV27; cdr3_aa: CASSSRVSGANVLTF; cdr3_nt: TGTGCCAGCAGTTCCAGGGTCTCTGGGGCCAACGTCCTGACTTTC
clone_size: .; d_call: TRBD1; j_call: TRBJ2-7; v_call: TRBV28; cdr3_aa: CASSSGTVYEQYF; cdr3_nt: TGTGCCAGCAGTTCCGGGACAGTTTACGAGCAGTACTTC
clone_size: .; d_call: .; j_call: TRBJ2-7; v_call: TRBV5-6; cdr3_aa: CASSFQTLEQYF; cdr3_nt: TGTGCCAGCAGCTTTCAGACCCTCGAGCAGTACTTC
clone_size: few; d_call: .; j_call: TRBJ2-7; v_call: TRBV4-2; cdr3_aa: CASSQAGRGDLYEQYF; cdr3_nt: TGTGCCAGCAGCCAAGCCGGTAGGGGGGACCTCTACGAGCAGTACTTC
clone_size: few; d_call: .; j_call: TRBJ2-5; v_call: TRBV29-1; cdr3_aa: CSARRTAQETQYF; cdr3_nt: TGCAGCGCGCGAAGGACAGCCCAAGAGACCCAGTACTTC
clone_size: .; d_call: .; j_call: TRBJ1-1; v_call: TRBV13; cdr3_aa: CASSGLYTEAFF; cdr3_nt: TGTGCCAGCAGCGGACTGTACACTGAAGCTTTCTTT
clone_size: .; d_call: .; j_call: TRBJ2-5; v_call: TRBV30; cdr3_aa: CAWSVRRGETQYF; cdr3_nt: TGTGCCTGGAGTGTACGTCGGGGAGAGACCCAGTACTTC
clone_size: many; d_call: .; j_call: TRBJ1-5; v_call: TRBV6-6; cdr3_aa: CASSEPSTDQPQHF; cdr3_nt: TGTGCCAGCAGCGAACCCTCGACAGATCAGCCCCAGCATTTT
clone_size: .; d_call: .; j_call: TRBJ1-5; v_call: TRBV3-1; cdr3_aa: CASSQDTRQPQHF; cdr3_nt: TGTGCCAGCAGCCAAGATACGCGTCAGCCCCAGCATTTT
clone_size: .; d_call: .; j_call: TRBJ1-6; v_call: TRBV2; cdr3_aa: CASSVAGRESPLHF; cdr3_nt: TGTGCCAGCAGTGTCGCAGGGCGTGAATCACCCCTCCACTTT
clone_size: few; d_call: .; j_call: TRBJ2-7; v_call: TRBV7-9; cdr3_aa: CASSRGSYGDYEQYF; cdr3_nt: TGTGCCAGCAGCCGGGGGTCATATGGTGACTACGAGCAGTACTTC
clone_size: .; d_call: TRBD2; j_call: TRBJ2-1; v_call: TRBV2; cdr3_aa: CASSASGRSYNEQFF; cdr3_nt: TGTGCCAGCAGTGCTAGCGGGAGATCCTACAATGAGCAGTTCTTC
clone_size: .; d_call: .; j_call: TRBJ2-6; v_call: TRBV11-3; cdr3_aa: CASSPEGAGANVLTF; cdr3_nt: TGTGCCAGCAGCCCCGAGGGGGCTGGGGCCAACGTCCTGACTTTC